This T cell receptor beta chain is drawn from a study of T cells after yellow fever vaccination. Looking at the study overall: Fractions of limited cellularity were prepared by means of SMART-Seq v4 Ultra Low Input. Study results and limitations: Clones that expanded after primary vaccination mostly reappeared after the booster (around 96% CD4, 88% CD8). Highly abundant clonotypes carried over from the bulk population could end up in FACS-sorted repertoires as contaminants.

Notes on this clonotype: Antigen: not known.

5'RACE template switching added a universal primer site and UMIs to TCR cDNA. TCRdb processed the 5' RACE reads anew with MiXCR; each CDR3 protein has one entry. In the table there are some 340,000 distinct CDR3 sequences, about 11% of which are singletons. CDR3 length equals 13 residues. V lost 4 bases to trimming and J lost 2 bases, with 10 bases between them. Germline CDR1 reads SQVTM; CDR2 reads ANQGSEA. The chain couples TRBV29-1 to TRBJ2-3; D remains ambiguous. The starting material was CD4+ T cells sorted from PBMCs, obtained 45 days after the yellow fever booster vaccination. The clonotype was recovered from a man aged 18 to 30 who received the YFV17D yellow fever vaccine. The CDR3 DNA follows: TGCAGCGTTGCCGGCGGATACACAGATACGCAGTATTTT. Translated, it gives CSVAGGYTDTQYF.